This TCR beta chain was captured by sequencing in a study of chemoradiotherapy in HPV16-positive cancers. About the study: A couple of HPV16-positive patients' cells yielded candidate HPV-specific clones and common motifs.

This CDR3 region has 13 residues. Trimming cost V 7 bases and J 4 bases, with 13 bases left between them. CDR1 is SNHLY, CDR2 FYNNEI, per germline. Samples were taken several times over chemoradiotherapy. Only in-frame clones appear in the TCRdb table, and some are missing; sequencing was by immunoSEQ multiplex PCR. The table includes fewer than 7,500 clones, around nine tenths detected once. This TCR derives from a human donor with HPV-associated anogenital cancer. V gene TRBV2 combines with J gene TRBJ1-1; D gene unclear. Specimen: blood, collected from a patient who underwent chemoradiotherapy. CDR3 loop: CASNDDLGTEAFF. CDR3 nucleotide sequence: TGTGCCAGCAATGACGACTTGGGCACTGAAGCTTTCTTT.